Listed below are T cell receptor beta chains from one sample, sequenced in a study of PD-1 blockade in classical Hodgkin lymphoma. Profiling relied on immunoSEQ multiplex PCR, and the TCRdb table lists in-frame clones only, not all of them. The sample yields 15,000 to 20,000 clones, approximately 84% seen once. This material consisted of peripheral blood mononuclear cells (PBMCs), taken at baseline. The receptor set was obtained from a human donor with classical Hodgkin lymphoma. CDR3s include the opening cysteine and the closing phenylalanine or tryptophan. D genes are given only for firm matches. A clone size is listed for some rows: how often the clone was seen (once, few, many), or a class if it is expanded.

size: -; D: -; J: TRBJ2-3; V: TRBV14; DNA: TGTGCCAGCAGCCATTTACCGCCCGGTCCAGATACGCAGTATTTT; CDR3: CASSHLPPGPDTQYF
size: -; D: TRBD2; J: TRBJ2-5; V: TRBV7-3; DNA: TGTGCCAGCAGCTTAGCGGGGGGGCTTCAAGAGACCCAGTACTTC; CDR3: CASSLAGGLQETQYF
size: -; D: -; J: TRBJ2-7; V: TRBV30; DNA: TGTGCCTGGATCCCGCCGGGGCGGAGGATCCTCTACGAGCAGTACTTC; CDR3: CAWIPPGRRILYEQYF
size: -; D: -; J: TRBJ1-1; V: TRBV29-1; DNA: TGCAGCGTTGAAAAAGGGGGCACTGAAGCTTTCTTT; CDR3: CSVEKGGTEAFF
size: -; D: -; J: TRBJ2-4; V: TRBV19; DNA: TGTGCCAGTAGTATGGGATCTATAGCCAAAAACATTCAGTACTTC; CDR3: CASSMGSIAKNIQYF
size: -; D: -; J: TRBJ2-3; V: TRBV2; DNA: TGTGCCAGCAGTGATCAGTACACAGATACGCAGTATTTT; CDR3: CASSDQYTDTQYF
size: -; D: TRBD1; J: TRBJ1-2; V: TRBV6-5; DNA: TGTGCCAGCAGTACCCGGGACAGGGTCAATGGCTACACCTTC; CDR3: CASSTRDRVNGYTF
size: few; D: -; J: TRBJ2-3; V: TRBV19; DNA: TGTGCCAGTAGTCCACATAGCTTGGACAGTAGCACAGATACGCAGTATTTT; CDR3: CASSPHSLDSSTDTQYF
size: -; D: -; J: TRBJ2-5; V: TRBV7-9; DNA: TGTGCCAGCAGACTGGGGGGAGAGACCCAGTACTTC; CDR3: CASRLGGETQYF
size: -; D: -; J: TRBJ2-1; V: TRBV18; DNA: TGTGCCAGCTCACCACCGGGGCCCTACAATGAGCAGTTCTTC; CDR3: CASSPPGPYNEQFF
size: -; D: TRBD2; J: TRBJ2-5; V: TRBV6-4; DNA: TGTGCCAGCAGCCGCGGGGGTGTAGGAGAGACCCAGTACTTC; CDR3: CASSRGGVGETQYF
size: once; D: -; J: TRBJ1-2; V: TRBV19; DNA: TGTGCCAGTATGGGAGGGATGGACTATGGCTACACCTTC; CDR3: CASMGGMDYGYTF
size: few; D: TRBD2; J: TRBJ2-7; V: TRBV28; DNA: TGTGCCAGCAGGGCGGGGGGCCCGGGCGTCGAGCAGTACTTC; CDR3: CASRAGGPGVEQYF
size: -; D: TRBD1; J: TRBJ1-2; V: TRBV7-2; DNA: TGTGCCAGCGTTCCAAAAACCTTGAAGTTAGACAGGGGCCATGGCTACACCTTC; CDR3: CASVPKTLKLDRGHGYTF
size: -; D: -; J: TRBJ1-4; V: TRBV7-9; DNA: TGTGCCAGCAGCTTCCAGGGGATGGGAAGTGTAGAAAAACTGTTTTTT; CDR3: CASSFQGMGSVEKLFF
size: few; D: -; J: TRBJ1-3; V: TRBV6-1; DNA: TGTGCCAGCAGTGAAGCGGTAGGCGGCCCCGGCGGAAACACCATATATTTT; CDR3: CASSEAVGGPGGNTIYF
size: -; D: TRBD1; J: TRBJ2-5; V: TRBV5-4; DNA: TGTGCCAGCAGCTCCCGGACAGGGTGGGAACAAGAGACCCAGTACTTC; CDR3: CASSSRTGWEQETQYF
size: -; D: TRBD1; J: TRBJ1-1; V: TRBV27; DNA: TGTGCCAGCAAACCCAAGCCCTACGGACAGGGGGGAGCTTTCTTT; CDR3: CASKPKPYGQGGAFF
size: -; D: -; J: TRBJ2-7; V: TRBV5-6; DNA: TGTGCCAGCAGCTTATACAGGAATTACGAGCAGTACTTC; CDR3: CASSLYRNYEQYF
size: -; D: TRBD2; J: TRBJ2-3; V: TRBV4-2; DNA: TGTGCCAGCGCGGCCAGCGGGGACACAGATACGCAGTATTTT; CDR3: CASAASGDTDTQYF
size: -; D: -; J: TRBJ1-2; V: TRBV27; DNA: TGTGCCAGCAGTTTACACCATAACTATGGCTACACCTTC; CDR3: CASSLHHNYGYTF
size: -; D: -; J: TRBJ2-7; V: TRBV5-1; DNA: TGCGCCAGCAGCTTGGCCATGGGGCCTCGCGAGCAGTACTTC; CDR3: CASSLAMGPREQYF
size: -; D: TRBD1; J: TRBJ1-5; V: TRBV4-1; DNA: TGCGCTAGCAGCCAAGCGCCCTCTAGGGGGCTAAATCAGCCCCAGCATTTT; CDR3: CASSQAPSRGLNQPQHF
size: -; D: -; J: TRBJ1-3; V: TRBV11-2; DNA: TGTGCCAGCAGCCTCCTGGCAGGAAACACCATATATTTT; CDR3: CASSLLAGNTIYF
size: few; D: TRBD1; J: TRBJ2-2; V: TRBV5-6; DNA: TGTGCCAGCAGCTGGACCGGGACAGGGTATACCGGGGAGCTGTTTTTT; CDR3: CASSWTGTGYTGELFF
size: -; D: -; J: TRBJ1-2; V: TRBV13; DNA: TGTGCCAGCAGCTTAATTTATGCCGACTATGGCTACACCTTC; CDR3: CASSLIYADYGYTF
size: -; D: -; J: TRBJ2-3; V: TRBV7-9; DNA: TGTGCCAGCAGCTTAGGGGCAGGGCGTCTCACAGATACGCAGTATTTT; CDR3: CASSLGAGRLTDTQYF
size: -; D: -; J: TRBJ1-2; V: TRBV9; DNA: TGTGCCAGCAGCGGACAGAAAGACACCGCTAACTATGGCTACACCTTC; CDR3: CASSGQKDTANYGYTF
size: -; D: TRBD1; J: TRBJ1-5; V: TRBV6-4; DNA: TGTGCCAGCAGCTACGACAGGGAGGATCAGCCCCAGCATTTT; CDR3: CASSYDREDQPQHF
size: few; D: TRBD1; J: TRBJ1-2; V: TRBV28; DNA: TGTGCCAGCTGTTCAGGGGGCCTCGACTATGGCTACACCTTC; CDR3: CASCSGGLDYGYTF
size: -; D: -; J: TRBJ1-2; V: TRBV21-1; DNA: TGTGCCAGCAGCAAAGGCGGGGACAGGGTGAACTATGGCTACACCTTC; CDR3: CASSKGGDRVNYGYTF
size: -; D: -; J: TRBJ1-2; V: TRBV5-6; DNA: TGTGCCAGCAGCTTGAACGGGAAGACGCCTCTTGTCTATGGCTACACCTTC; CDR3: CASSLNGKTPLVYGYTF
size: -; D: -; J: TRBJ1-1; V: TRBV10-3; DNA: TGTGCCATCAGTGAGTCGGGTCCCCGAGGGACTGAAGCTTTCTTT; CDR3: CAISESGPRGTEAFF
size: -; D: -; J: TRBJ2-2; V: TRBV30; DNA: TGTGCCTGGAGTGTAGGTGGAGCCGGGGAGCTGTTTTTT; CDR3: CAWSVGGAGELFF
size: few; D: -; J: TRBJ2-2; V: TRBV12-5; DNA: TGTGCTAGTGCCCAAATAGGTATCGGACTACCGAACACCGGGGAGCTGTTTTTT; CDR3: CASAQIGIGLPNTGELFF
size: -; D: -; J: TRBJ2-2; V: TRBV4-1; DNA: TGCGCCAGCAGCCAAACTGACATGGGAACCACCGGGGAGCTGTTTTTT; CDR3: CASSQTDMGTTGELFF
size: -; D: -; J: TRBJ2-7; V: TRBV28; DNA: TGTGCCAGCAGTGCCCCCGACAGTATATACGAGCAGTACTTC; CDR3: CASSAPDSIYEQYF
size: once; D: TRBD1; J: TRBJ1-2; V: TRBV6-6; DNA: TGTGCCAGCAGTTACCTCTGGGACAGGAACCATGGCTACACCTTC; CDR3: CASSYLWDRNHGYTF
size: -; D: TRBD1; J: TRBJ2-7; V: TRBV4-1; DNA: TGCGCCAGCAGCCGTGGGACAGGCCTGTACGAGCAGTACTTC; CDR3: CASSRGTGLYEQYF
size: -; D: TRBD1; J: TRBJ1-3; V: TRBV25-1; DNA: TGTGCCAGCAGTGGGACAGGCTCTGGAAACACCATATATTTT; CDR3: CASSGTGSGNTIYF
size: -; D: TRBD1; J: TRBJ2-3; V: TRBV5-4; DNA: TGTGCCTTCCTAAACAGGGGTATCCCAGATACGCAGTATTTT; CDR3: CAFLNRGIPDTQYF
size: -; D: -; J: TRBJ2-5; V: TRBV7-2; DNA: TGTGCCAGCAGCAAACTCTCAGAGACCCAGTACTTC; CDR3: CASSKLSETQYF
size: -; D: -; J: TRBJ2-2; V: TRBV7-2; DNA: TGTGCCAGCAGCTTAAAGGGGGGTCCCGGGGAGCTGTTTTTT; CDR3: CASSLKGGPGELFF
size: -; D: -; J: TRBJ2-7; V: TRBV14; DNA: TGTGCCAGCAGCCAGGTAAACGAGCAGTACTTC; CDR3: CASSQVNEQYF
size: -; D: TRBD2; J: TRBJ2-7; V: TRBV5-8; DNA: TGTGCCAGCCCCCAAGCGGGGGCGGGTGCCCAAGGAGGCTACGAGCAGTACTTC; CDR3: CASPQAGAGAQGGYEQYF
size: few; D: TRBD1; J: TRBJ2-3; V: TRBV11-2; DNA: TGTGCCAGCAGCTTAAGGGGACAGATAGAAGATACGCAGTATTTT; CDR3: CASSLRGQIEDTQYF
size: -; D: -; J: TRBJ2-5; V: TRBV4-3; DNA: TGCGCCAGCAGCTCCGACACCCAAAAACAAGAGACCCAGTACTTC; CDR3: CASSSDTQKQETQYF
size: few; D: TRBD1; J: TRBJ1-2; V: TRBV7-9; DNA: TGTGCCAGCAGCTTCCCCCCGGGACAGGGGGCGAATGGCTACACCTTC; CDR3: CASSFPPGQGANGYTF
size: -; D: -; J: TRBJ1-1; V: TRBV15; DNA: TGTGCCACCAGCACCAGGCTGAACACTGAAGCTTTCTTT; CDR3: CATSTRLNTEAFF
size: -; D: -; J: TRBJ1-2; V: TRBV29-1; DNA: TGCAGCGTTGAACCGGGGGAGTCTAACTATGGCTACACCTTC; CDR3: CSVEPGESNYGYTF
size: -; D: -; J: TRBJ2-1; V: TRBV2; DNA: TGTGCCAGCAGTGGTTGGCTAGGCCGCCGTAACAATGAGCAGTTCTTC; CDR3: CASSGWLGRRNNEQFF
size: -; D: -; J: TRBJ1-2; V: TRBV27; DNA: TGTGCCAGCAGTTTCAGGGGTAACTATGGCTACACCTTC; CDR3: CASSFRGNYGYTF
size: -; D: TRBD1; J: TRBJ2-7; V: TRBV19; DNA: TGTGCCAGTAGTAGGGACAGACCGACGCTCCCCTACGAGCAGTACTTC; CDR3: CASSRDRPTLPYEQYF
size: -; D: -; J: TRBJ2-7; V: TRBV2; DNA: TGTGCCAGCAGTGAAACTGGATGGGGAGGTTACGAGCAGTACTTC; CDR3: CASSETGWGGYEQYF
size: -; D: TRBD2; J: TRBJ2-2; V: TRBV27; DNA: TGTGCCAGCAGTTTTACTAGCGGGGCCCCGAACACCGGGGAGCTGTTTTTT; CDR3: CASSFTSGAPNTGELFF
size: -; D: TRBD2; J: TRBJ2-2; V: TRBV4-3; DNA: TGCGCCAGCAGCCCGCGGACTAGCGAGGCCGGGGAGCTGTTTTTT; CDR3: CASSPRTSEAGELFF
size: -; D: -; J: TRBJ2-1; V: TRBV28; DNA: TGTGCCAGCAGTTATACCCCAGTTGAGCAGTTCTTC; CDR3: CASSYTPVEQFF
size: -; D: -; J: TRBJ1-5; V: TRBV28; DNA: TGTGCCAGCAGTTTGCGAGCTCAGCCCCAGCATTTT; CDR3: CASSLRAQPQHF